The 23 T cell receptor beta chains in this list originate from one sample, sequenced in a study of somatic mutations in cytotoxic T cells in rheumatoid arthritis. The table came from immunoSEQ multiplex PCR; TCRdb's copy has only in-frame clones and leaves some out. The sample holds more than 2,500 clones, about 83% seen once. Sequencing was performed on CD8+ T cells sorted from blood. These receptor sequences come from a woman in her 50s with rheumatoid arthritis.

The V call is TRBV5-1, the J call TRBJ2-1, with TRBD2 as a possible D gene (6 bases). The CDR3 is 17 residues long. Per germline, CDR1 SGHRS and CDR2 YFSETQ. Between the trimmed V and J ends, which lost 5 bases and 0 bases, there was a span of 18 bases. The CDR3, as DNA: TGCGCCAGCAGGACCCCCTCACTCGGGAGCTCCTACAATGAGCAGTTCTTC. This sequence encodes CASRTPSLGSSYNEQFF.

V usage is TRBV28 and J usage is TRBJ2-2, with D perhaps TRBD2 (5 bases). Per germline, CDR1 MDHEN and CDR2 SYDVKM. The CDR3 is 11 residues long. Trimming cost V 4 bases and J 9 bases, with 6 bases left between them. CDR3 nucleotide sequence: TGTGCCAGCAGTTCGGACTGGGAGCTGTTTTTT. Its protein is CASSSDWELFF. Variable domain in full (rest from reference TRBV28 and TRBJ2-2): DVKVTQSSRYLVKRTGEKVFLECVQDMDHENMFWYRQDPGLGLRLIYFSYDVKMKEKGDIPEGYSVSREKKERFSLILESASTNQTSMYLCASSSDWELFFGEGSRLTVL.

The CDR3 here is CASSTRRDRGFSTEAFF. CDR3 coding DNA: TGTGCCAGCAGCACCCGTCGGGACAGGGGATTTAGCACTGAAGCTTTCTTT. The chain joins TRBV7-9 to TRBJ1-1; TRBD1 aligns across 10 bases. V trimming: 5 bases; J trimming: 4 bases; junction bases outside the gene matches: 13. The CDR3 has 17 amino acids. Germline V gene data show CDR1 as SEHNR and CDR2 as FQNEAQ (reference sequence).

As DNA, the CDR3 is TGTGCCAGCAGCCGGCGGGGGGTGGGTGGCACAGATACGCAGTATTTT. It translates to CASSRRGVGGTDTQYF. The chain recombines TRBV13 with TRBJ2-3; 8 bases match TRBD2. There are 16 residues in the CDR3. Germline V CDR1 and CDR2: PRHDT, FYEKMQ (reference sequence). V dropped 5 bases and J dropped 1; count of bases not matched to a gene: 8.

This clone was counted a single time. CDR3 protein: CASSEGLADLAKNIQYF. Written as DNA, the CDR3 is TGTGCCAGCAGTGAAGGACTAGCGGACCTAGCCAAAAACATTCAGTACTTC. The chain carries TRBV2 and TRBJ2-4, with TRBD2 matching over 9 bases. CDR1 is SNHLY, CDR2 FYNNEI, per germline. V lost 1 base and J lost 0; bases outside the gene matches: 4. The CDR3 sequence is 17 residues long.

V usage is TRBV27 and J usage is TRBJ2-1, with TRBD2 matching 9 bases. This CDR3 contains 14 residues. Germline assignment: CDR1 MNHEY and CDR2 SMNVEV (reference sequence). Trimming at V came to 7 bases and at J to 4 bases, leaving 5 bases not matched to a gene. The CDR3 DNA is TGTGCCAGCAAACTAGCGGGCCTGTACAATGAGCAGTTCTTC. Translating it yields CASKLAGLYNEQFF.

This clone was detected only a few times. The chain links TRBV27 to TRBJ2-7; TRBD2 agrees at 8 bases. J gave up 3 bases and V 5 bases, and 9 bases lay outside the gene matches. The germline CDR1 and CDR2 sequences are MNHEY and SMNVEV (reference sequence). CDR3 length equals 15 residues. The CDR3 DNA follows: TGTGCCAGCAGTAACATAGCGGGAACCTTCTACGAGCAGTACTTC. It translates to CASSNIAGTFYEQYF.

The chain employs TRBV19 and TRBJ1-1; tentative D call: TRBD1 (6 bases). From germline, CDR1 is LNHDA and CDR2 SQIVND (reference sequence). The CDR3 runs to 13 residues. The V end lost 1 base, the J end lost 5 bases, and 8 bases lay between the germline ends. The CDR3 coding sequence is TGTGCCAGTAGTATAGGAGACAGGACTGAAGCTTTCTTT. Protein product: CASSIGDRTEAFF.

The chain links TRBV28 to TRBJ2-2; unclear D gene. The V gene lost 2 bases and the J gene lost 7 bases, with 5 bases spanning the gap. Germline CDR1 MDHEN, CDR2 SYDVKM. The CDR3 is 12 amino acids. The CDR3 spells CASSLGGGELFF. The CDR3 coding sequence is TGTGCCAGCAGTTTAGGCGGCGGGGAGCTGTTTTTT.

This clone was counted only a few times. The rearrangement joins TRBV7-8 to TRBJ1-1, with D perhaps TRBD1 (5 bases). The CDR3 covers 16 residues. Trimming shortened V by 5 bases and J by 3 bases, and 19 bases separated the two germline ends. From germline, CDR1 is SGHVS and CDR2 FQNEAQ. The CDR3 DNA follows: TGTGCCAGCAGCCCCCCTTGGGGCCCGCAGGACACTGAAGCTTTCTTT. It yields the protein CASSPPWGPQDTEAFF.

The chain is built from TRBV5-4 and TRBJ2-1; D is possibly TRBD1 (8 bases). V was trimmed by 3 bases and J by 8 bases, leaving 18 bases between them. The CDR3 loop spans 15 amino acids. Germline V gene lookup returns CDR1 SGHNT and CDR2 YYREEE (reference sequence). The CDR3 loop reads CASSSTGGAGDEQFF. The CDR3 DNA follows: TGTGCCAGCAGCTCAACAGGGGGGGCTGGGGATGAGCAGTTCTTC.

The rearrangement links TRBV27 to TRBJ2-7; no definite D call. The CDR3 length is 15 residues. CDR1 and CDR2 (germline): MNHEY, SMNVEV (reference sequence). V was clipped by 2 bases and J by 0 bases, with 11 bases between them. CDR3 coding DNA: TGTGCCAGCAGTTTAGGTCATCCTAGCTCCTACGAGCAGTACTTC. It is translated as CASSLGHPSSYEQYF.

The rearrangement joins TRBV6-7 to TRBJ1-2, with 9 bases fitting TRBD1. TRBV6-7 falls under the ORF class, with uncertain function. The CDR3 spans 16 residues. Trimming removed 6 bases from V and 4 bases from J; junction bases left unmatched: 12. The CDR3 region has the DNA TGTGCCAGCAGCAGATTCGGGACAGGGAGAGGCTATGGCTACACCTTC. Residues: CASSRFGTGRGYGYTF.

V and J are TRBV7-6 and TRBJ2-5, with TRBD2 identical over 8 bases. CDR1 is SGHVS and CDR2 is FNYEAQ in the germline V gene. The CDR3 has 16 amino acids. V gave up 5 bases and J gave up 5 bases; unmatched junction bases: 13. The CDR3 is CASSARSGARGETQYF. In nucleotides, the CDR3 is TGTGCCAGCAGCGCCCGTAGCGGGGCGAGGGGGGAGACCCAGTACTTC. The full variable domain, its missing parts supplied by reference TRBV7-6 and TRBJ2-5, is GAGVSQSPRYKVTKRGQDVALRCDPISGHVSLYWYRQALGQGPEFLTYFNYEAQQDKSGLPNDRFSAERPEGSISTLTIQRTEQRDSAMYRCASSARSGARGETQYFGPGTRLLVL.

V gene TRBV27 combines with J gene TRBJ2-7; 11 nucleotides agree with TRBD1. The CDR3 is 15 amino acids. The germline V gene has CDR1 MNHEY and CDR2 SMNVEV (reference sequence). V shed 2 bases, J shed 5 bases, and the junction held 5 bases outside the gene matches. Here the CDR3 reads CASSLGGQGADEQYF. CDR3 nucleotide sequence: TGTGCCAGCAGTTTAGGCGGACAGGGGGCAGACGAGCAGTACTTC.

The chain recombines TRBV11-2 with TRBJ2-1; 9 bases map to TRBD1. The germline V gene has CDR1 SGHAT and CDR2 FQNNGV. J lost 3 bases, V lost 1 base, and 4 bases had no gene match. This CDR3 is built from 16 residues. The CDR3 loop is CASSLVGTGIYNEQFF. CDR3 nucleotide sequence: TGTGCCAGCAGCTTAGTGGGGACAGGGATCTACAATGAGCAGTTCTTC. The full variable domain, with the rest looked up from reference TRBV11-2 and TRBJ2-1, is EAGVAQSPRYKIIEKRQSVAFWCNPISGHATLYWYQQILGQGPKLLIQFQNNGVVDDSQLPKDRFSAERLKGVDSTLKIQPAKLEDSAVYLCASSLVGTGIYNEQFFGPGTRLTVL.

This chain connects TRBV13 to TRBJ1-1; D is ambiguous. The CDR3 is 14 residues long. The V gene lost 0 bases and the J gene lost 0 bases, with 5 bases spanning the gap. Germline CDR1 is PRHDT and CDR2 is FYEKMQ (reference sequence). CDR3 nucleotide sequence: TGTGCCAGCAGCTTAGGGGGCTTGAACACTGAAGCTTTCTTT. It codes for CASSLGGLNTEAFF.

CDR3 loop: CASSPGAVSTDTQYF. The CDR3 DNA reads TGTGCCAGCAGCCCAGGAGCGGTTAGCACAGATACGCAGTATTTT. The chain employs TRBV2 and TRBJ2-3; a weak D match, TRBD2 (5 bases). Trimming shortened V by 6 bases and J by 0 bases, and 13 bases separated the two germline ends. Looked up from germline, CDR1 is SNHLY and CDR2 is FYNNEI. The CDR3 loop spans 15 amino acids. The entire variable domain, with the rest obtained from reference TRBV2 and TRBJ2-3, is as follows: EPEVTQTPSHQVTQMGQEVILRCVPISNHLYFYWYRQILGQKVEFLVSFYNNEISEKSEIFDDQFSVERPDGSNFTLKIRSTKLEDSAMYFCASSPGAVSTDTQYFGPGTRLTVL.

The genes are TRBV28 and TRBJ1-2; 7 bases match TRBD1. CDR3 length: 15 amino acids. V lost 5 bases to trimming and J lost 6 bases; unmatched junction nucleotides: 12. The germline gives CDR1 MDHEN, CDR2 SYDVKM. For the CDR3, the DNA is TGTGCCAGCAGTCCCCCCCTCACAGGGGTGAATGGCTACACCTTC. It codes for CASSPPLTGVNGYTF.

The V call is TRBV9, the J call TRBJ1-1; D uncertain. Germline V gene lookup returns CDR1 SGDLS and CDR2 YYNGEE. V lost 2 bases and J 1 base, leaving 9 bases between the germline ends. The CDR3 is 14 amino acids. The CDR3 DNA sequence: TGTGCCAGCAGCGTTTCCGGTGGGAACACTGAAGCTTTCTTT. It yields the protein CASSVSGGNTEAFF.

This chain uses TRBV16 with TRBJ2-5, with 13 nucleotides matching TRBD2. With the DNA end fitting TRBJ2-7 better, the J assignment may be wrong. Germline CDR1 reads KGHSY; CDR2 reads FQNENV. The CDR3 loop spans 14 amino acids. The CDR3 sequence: CASSQTSGRNEQYF. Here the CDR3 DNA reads TGTGCCAGCAGCCAGACTAGCGGGAGGAACGAGCAGTACTTC.

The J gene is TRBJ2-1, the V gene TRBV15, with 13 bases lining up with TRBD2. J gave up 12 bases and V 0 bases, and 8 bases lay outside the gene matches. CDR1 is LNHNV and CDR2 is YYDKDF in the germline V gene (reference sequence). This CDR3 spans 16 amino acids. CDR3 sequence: CATSRDYGLAGDGQFF. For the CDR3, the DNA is TGTGCCACCAGCAGAGATTACGGACTAGCGGGAGACGGGCAGTTCTTC.

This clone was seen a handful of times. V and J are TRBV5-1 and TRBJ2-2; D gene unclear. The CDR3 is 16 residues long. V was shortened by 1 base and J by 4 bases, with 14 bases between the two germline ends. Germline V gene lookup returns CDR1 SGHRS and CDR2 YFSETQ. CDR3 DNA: TGCGCCAGCAGCTTGTACTCCGACCCGGGCACCGGGGAGCTGTTTTTT. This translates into CASSLYSDPGTGELFF.